This T cell receptor beta chain is drawn from a study of T cell responses to AZD1222 COVID-19 vaccine. Produced via immunoSEQ multiplex PCR; TCRdb's table is partial and in-frame only. Of 100,000 to 150,000 clones listed, 88% are singletons. This clone was observed once. What it binds is unknown. Study observations and caveats: Spike-specific TCR breadth and depth grew following two AZD1222 doses.

Some second doses came at about 4 weeks and others at about 12 weeks; these were pooled. V lost 1 base, J lost 6 bases, and 18 bases lay in between. CDR3 length: 16 residues. Germline lookup yields CDR1 PRHDT and CDR2 FYEKMQ (reference sequence). J is TRBJ1-2 and V is TRBV13; weak D call: TRBD1 (6 bases). The receptor was derived from an adult who received the AZD1222 COVID-19 vaccine. Sequences were derived from peripheral blood, sampled 28 days after the second AZD1222 dose. CDR3 sequence: CASSLVGGRWDHGYTF. The CDR3 DNA reads TGTGCCAGCAGCTTAGTAGGGGGAAGGTGGGACCATGGCTACACCTTC. Filled out from reference TRBV13 and TRBJ1-2, the complete variable domain reads AAGVIQSPRHLIKEKRETATLKCYPIPRHDTVYWYQQGPGQDPQFLISFYEKMQSDKGSIPDRFSAQQFSDYHSELNMSSLELGDSALYFCASSLVGGRWDHGYTFGSGTRLTVV.